This TCR beta chain was sequenced for a study of T cell clonality in common variable immunodeficiency. This clone was seen ten or more times. Its antigen is not identified. The read ends 3 residues shy of where the CDR3 ends; the end is completed using the germline J gene. Blood samples were heparinized, roughly 5 to 8 ml per donor. Study conclusions and caveats: Common variable immunodeficiency TCR beta sequences reportedly had fewer deletions and N-nucleotide insertions. Links between repertoire features and CVID complications were heterogeneity-limited.

The CDR3 runs 13 residues. With 4 bases removed from V and 5 bases from J, the gap between germline ends came to 11 bases. The V gene's germline CDR1 is MNHNS and CDR2 SASEGT. CVID and control samples used equivalent genomic DNA input. This table comes from immunoSEQ multiplex PCR, and its TCRdb copy is limited to in-frame clones, with some not included. The sample is made up of 30,000 or so clones, none counted only once. The chain combines TRBV6-1 with TRBJ2-5, with D perhaps TRBD2 (6 bases). This clonotype was sampled from a person aged 18 to 70 in good health. Sample: peripheral blood mononuclear cells. CDR3 DNA (partial): TGTGCCAGCAGTGGGGTTCGGGGGGAGACC. Translation: CASSGVRGET. The CDR3, in full, reads CASSGVRGETQYF.